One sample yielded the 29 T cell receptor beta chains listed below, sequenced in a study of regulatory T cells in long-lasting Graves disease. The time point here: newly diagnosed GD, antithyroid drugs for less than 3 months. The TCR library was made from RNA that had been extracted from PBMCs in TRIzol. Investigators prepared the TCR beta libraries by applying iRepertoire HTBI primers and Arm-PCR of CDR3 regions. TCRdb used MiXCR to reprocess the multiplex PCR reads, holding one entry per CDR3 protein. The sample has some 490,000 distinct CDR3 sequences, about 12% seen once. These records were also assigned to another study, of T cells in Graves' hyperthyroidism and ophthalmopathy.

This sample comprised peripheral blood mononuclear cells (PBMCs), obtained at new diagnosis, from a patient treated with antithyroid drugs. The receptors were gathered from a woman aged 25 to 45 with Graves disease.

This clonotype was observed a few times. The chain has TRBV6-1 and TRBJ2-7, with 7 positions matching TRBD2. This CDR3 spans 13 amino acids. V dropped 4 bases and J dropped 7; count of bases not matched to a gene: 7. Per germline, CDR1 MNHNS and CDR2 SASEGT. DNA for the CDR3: TGTGCCAGCAGTGTCGCGGGAGCCTGGGAGCAGTACTTC. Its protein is CASSVAGAWEQYF.

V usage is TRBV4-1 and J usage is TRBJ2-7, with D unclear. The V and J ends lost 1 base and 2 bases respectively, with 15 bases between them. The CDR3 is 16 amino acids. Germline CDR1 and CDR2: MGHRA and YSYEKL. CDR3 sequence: CASSQGVFGDTYEQYF. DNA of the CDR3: TGCGCCAGCAGCCAAGGTGTTTTCGGAGACACCTACGAGCAGTACTTC.

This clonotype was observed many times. This CDR3 reads CASSLGDNRNTEAFF. The CDR3 DNA reads TGTGCCAGCAGCTTGGGGGACAACCGGAACACTGAAGCTTTCTTT. The chain links TRBV7-9 to TRBJ1-1, with D possibly matching TRBD1 (6 bases). CDR3 length: 15 amino acids. Germline V gene data show CDR1 as SEHNR and CDR2 as FQNEAQ (reference sequence). The ends were cut back, 3 bases at V and 1 base at J, with 12 bases in the middle.

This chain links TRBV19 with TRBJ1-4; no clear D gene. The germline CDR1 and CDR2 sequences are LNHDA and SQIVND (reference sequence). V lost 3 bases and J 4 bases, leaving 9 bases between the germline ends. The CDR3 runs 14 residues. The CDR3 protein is CASSIGGYNEKLFF. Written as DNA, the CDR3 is TGTGCCAGTAGTATCGGCGGATATAATGAAAAACTGTTTTTT.

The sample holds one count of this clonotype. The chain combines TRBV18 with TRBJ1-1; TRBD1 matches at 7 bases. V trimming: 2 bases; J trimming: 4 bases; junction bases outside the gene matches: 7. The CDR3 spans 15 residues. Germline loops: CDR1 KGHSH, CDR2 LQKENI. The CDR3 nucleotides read TGTGCCAGCTCACCAACCTACAGGGGAGCCACTGAAGCTTTCTTT. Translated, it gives CASSPTYRGATEAFF. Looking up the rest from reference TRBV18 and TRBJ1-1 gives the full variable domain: NAGVMQNPRHLVRRRGQEARLRCSPMKGHSHVYWYRQLPEEGLKFMVYLQKENIIDESGMPKERFSAEFPKEGPSILRIQQVVRGDSAAYFCASSPTYRGATEAFFGQGTRLTVV.

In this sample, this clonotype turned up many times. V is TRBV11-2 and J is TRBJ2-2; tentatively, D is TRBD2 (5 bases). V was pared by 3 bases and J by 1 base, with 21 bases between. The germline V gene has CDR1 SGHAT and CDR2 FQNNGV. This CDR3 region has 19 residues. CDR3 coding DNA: TGTGCCAGCAGCTTGTTTCACGGTGCAGGACTCGAGAACACCGGGGAGCTGTTTTTT. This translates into CASSLFHGAGLENTGELFF.

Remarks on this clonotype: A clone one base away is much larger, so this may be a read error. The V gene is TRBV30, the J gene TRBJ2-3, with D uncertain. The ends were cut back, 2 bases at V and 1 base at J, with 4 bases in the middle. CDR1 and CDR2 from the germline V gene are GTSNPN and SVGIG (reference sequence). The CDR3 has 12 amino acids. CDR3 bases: TGTGCCTGGAGTACCTGCACAGATACGCAGTATTTT. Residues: CAWSTCTDTQYF.

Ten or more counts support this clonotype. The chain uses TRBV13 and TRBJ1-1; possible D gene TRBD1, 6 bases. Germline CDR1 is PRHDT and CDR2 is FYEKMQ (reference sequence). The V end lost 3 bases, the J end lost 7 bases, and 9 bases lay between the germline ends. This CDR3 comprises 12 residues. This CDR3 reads CASSFGQNEAFF. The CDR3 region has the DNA TGTGCCAGCAGCTTCGGACAGAATGAAGCTTTCTTT.

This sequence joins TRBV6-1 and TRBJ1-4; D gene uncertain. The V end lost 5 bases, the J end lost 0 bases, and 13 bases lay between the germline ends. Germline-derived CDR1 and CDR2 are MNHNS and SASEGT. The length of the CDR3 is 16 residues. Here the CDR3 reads CASSIVGSATNEKLFF. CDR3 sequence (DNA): TGTGCCAGCAGTATTGTGGGTTCCGCAACTAATGAAAAACTGTTTTTT.

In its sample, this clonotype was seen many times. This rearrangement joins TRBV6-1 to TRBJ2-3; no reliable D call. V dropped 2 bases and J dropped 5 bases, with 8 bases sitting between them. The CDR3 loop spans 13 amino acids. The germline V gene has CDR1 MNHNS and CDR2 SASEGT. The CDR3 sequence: CASSESAGDTQYF. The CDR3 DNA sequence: TGTGCCAGCAGTGAATCGGCCGGAGATACGCAGTATTTT.

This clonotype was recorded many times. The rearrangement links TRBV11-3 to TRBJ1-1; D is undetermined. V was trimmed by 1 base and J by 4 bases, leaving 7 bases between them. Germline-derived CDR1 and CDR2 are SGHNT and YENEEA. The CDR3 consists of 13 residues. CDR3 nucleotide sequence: TGTGCCAGCAGCTTAGTACATGGCACTGAAGCTTTCTTT. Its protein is CASSLVHGTEAFF. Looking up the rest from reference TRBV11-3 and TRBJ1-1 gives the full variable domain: EAGVVQSPRYKIIEKKQPVAFWCNPISGHNTLYWYLQNLGQGPELLIRYENEEAVDDSQLPKDRFSAERLKGVDSTLKIQPAELGDSAVYLCASSLVHGTEAFFGQGTRLTVV.

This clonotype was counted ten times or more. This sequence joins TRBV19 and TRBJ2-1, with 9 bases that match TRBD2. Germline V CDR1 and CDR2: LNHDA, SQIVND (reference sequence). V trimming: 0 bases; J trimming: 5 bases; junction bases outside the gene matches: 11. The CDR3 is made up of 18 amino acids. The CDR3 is CASSIDFAGTSSNNEQFF. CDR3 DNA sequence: TGTGCCAGTAGTATAGACTTCGCCGGGACTAGCTCTAACAATGAGCAGTTCTTC.

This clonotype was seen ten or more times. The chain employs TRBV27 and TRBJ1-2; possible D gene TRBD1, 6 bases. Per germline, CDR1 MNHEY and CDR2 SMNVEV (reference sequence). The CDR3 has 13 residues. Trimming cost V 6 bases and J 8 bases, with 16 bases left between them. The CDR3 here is CASSPTGPGGYTF. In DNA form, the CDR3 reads TGTGCCAGCAGCCCGACAGGTCCGGGGGGCTACACCTTC.

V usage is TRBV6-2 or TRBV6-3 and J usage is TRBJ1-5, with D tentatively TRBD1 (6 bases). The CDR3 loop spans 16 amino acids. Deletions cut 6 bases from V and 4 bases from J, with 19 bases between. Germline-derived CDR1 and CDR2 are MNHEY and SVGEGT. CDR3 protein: CASSPSRQGRNQPQHF. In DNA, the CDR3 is TGTGCCAGCAGCCCCTCTCGCCAGGGGAGAAATCAGCCCCAGCATTTT.

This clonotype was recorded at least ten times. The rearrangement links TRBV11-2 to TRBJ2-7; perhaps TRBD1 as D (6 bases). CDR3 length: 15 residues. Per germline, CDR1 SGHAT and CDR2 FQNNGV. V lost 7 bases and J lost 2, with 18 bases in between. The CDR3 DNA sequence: TGTGCCAGCATTCGGACCGGGACATATCCCTACGAGCAGTACTTC. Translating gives CASIRTGTYPYEQYF.

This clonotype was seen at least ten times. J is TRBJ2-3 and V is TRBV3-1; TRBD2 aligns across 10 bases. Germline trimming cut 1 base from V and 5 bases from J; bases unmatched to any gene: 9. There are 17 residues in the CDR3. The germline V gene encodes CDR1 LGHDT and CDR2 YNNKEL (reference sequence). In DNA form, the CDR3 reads TGTGCCAGCAGCCAAGTAACTAGCGGGGTGGGGATAGATACGCAGTATTTT. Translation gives CASSQVTSGVGIDTQYF.

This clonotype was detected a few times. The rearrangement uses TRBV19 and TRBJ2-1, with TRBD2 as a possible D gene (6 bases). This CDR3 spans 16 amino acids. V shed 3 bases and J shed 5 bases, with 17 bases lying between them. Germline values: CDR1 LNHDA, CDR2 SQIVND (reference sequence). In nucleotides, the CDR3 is TGTGCCAGTAGTATCAGTAGCGGCTGGGGCCACAATGAGCAGTTCTTC. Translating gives CASSISSGWGHNEQFF.

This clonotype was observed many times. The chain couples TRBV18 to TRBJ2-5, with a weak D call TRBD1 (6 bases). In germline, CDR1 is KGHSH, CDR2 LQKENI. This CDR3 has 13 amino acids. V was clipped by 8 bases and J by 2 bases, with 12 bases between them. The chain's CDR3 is CASSPGQQETQYF. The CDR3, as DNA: TGTGCCAGCAGCCCGGGACAACAAGAGACCCAGTACTTC.

CDR3 sequence reads: CASKPTGRTEAFF. The CDR3 region has the DNA TGTGCCAGTAAACCGACAGGGAGAACTGAAGCTTTCTTT. The chain carries TRBV19 and TRBJ1-1, with 7 bases aligning to TRBD1. CDR1 is LNHDA, CDR2 SQIVND, per germline (reference sequence). Trimming cost V 7 bases and J 5 bases; bases outside gene matches: 7. The CDR3 extends over 13 amino acids.

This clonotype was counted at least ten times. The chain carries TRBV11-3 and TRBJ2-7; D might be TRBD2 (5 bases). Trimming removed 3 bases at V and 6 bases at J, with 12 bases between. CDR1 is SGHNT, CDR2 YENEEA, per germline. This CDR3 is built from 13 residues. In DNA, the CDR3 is TGTGCCAGCAGCTTTTTGCGAGGGTCCGAGCAGTACTTC. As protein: CASSFLRGSEQYF.

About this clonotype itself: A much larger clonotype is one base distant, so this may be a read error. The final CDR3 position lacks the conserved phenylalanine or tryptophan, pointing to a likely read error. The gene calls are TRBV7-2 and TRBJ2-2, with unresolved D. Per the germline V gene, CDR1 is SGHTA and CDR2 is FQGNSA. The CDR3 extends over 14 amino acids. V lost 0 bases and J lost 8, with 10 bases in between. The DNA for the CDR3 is TGTGCCAGCAGCTTAGCGCTTGTGGCAGGGGAGCTGTTTGTT. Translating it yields CASSLALVAGELFV.

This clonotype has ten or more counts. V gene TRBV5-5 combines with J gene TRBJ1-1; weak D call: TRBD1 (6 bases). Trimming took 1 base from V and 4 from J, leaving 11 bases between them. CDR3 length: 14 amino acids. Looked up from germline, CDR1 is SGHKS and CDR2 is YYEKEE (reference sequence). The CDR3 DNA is TGTGCCAGCAGCTTGTGGGCAGGGGTCACTGAAGCTTTCTTT. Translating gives CASSLWAGVTEAFF.

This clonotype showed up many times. CDR3 nucleotide sequence: TGCGCCAGCAGCTTTTCAGGGAACGGCTACACCTTC. Translation gives CASSFSGNGYTF. This rearrangement joins TRBV5-1 to TRBJ1-2, with D tentatively TRBD1 (5 bases). V was shortened by 2 bases and J by 8 bases, with 10 bases between the two germline ends. This CDR3 contains 12 residues. Germline CDR1 and CDR2: SGHRS and YFSETQ.

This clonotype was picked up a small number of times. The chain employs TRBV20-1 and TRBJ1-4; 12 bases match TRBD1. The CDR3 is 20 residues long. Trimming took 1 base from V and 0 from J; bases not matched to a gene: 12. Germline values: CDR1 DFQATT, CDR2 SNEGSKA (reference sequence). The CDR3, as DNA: TGCAGTGCTAGAGCTTGGATTGGGGACAGGGGGCTGGCAACTAATGAAAAACTGTTTTTT. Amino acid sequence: CSARAWIGDRGLATNEKLFF.

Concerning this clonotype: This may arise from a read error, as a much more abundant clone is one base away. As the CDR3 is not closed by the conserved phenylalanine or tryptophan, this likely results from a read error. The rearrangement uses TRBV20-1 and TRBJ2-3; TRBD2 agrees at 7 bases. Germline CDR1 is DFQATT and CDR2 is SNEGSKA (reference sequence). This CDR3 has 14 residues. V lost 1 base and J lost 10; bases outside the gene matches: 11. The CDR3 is CSARGPSGDGSQYV. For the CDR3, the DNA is TGCAGTGCTAGAGGTCCTAGCGGTGATGGTTCGCAGTATGTT.

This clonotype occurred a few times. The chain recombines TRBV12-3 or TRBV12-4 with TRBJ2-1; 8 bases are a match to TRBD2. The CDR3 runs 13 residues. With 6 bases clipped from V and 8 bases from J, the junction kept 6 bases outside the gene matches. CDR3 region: CASRRSGSDEQFF. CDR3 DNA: TGTGCCAGCAGGCGAAGCGGGAGTGATGAGCAGTTCTTC.

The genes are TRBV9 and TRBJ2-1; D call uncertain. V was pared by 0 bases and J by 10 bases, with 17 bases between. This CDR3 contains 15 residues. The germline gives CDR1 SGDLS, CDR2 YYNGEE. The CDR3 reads CASSVEWRRPSEQFF. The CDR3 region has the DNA TGTGCCAGCAGCGTAGAATGGCGGCGACCTTCGGAGCAGTTCTTC.

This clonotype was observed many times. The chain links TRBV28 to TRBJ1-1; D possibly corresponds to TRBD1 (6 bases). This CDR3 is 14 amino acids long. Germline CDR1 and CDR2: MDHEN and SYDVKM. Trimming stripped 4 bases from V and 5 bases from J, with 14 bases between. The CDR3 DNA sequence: TGTGCCAGCAGTTCCCCTTACAGGGAGACTGAAGCTTTCTTT. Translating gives CASSSPYRETEAFF.

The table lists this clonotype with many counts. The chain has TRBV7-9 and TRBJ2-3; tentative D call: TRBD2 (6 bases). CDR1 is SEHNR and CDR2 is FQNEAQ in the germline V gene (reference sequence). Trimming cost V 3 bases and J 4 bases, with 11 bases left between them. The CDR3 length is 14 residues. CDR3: CASSFTTGADTQYF. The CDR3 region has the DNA TGTGCCAGCAGCTTCACGACGGGAGCAGATACGCAGTATTTT.